The clone carrying this TCR beta chain was seen only a few times. The antigen is undetermined. The CDR3 totals 19 residues. V was pared by 3 bases and J by 5 bases, with 17 bases of the junction left unmatched. CDR1 and CDR2 from the germline V gene are SGHTA and FQGNSA. This specimen belongs to a study of tumor-infiltrating lymphocytes in localized non-small cell lung cancer. Clones were sequenced by immunoSEQ multiplex PCR, and TCRdb holds only the in-frame ones, with some missing. The table lists around 8,900 clones, 60% to 80% of them singletons. Whole-study findings and limits: Tumor T-cell fraction was not associated with recurrence-free survival.

Material: lung tumor tissue. The gene calls are TRBV7-2 and TRBJ2-1; the match to TRBD2 covers 9 bases. The sequence derives from a human donor with non-small cell lung cancer. Written as DNA, the CDR3 is TGTGCCAGCAGCTTTTATATAATTCCGTCGCTAGCGGGAAACAATGAGCAGTTCTTC. This gives the protein CASSFYIIPSLAGNNEQFF.